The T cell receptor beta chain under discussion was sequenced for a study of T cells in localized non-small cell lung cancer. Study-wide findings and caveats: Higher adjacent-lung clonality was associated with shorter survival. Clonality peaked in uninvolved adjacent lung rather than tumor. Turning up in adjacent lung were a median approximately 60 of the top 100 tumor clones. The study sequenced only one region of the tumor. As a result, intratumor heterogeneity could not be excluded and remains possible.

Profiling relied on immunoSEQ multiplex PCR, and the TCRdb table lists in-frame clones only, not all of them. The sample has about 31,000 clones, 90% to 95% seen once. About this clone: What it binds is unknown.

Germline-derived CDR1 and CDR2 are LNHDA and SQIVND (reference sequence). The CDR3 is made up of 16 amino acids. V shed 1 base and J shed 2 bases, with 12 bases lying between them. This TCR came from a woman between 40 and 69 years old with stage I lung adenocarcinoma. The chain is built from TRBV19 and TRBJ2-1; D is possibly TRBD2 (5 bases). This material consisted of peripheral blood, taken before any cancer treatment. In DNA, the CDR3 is TGTGCCAGTAGTATAGGTTCCGGGGTCCCCTACAATGAGCAGTTCTTC. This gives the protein CASSIGSGVPYNEQFF.